Below are 19 T cell receptor beta chains sequenced from a single sample in a study of T cells after yellow fever vaccination. TCRdb itself ran the 5' RACE reads through MiXCR, one entry per CDR3 protein. The sample consists of about 550,000 distinct CDR3 sequences, about 19% of them appearing once. Sequences were derived from PBMCs, sampled 15 days after the yellow fever booster vaccination. The source of these receptors is a man aged 25-40 years who received the YFV17D yellow fever vaccine.

The V and J genes are TRBV7-2 and TRBJ2-4, with TRBD1 identical over 9 bases. Germline V gene data show CDR1 as SGHTA and CDR2 as FQGNSA. V lost 3 bases and J lost 9; bases outside the gene matches: 12. This CDR3 is built from 16 residues. The chain's CDR3 is CASSFTGGADPSIQYF. As DNA, the CDR3 is TGTGCCAGCAGCTTTACAGGGGGCGCTGATCCGTCCATTCAGTACTTC.

This clonotype was seen a few times. The chain links TRBV20-1 to TRBJ2-7; no firm D call. CDR1 is DFQATT and CDR2 is SNEGSKA in the germline V gene (reference sequence). Trimming took off 5 bases at V and 0 bases at J, with 17 bases between the two ends. This CDR3 comprises 15 residues. The CDR3 DNA sequence: TGCAGTGCTTGGCGGTGGGCGGAAAGCTCCTACGAGCAGTACTTC. Translating gives CSAWRWAESSYEQYF.

The table lists this clonotype with many counts. This chain joins TRBV7-2 and TRBJ2-1; D perhaps matches TRBD2 (5 bases). The CDR3 loop spans 14 amino acids. The V and J ends lost 3 bases and 6 bases respectively, with 12 bases between them. Germline CDR1 SGHTA, CDR2 FQGNSA. For the CDR3, the DNA is TGTGCCAGCAGCTTTCAAACTAGGGCCAATGAGCAGTTCTTC. Translated, it gives CASSFQTRANEQFF.

The chain carries TRBV7-2 and TRBJ2-5, with 10 bases lining up with TRBD2. Germline trimming cut 4 bases from V and 8 bases from J; bases unmatched to any gene: 13. The V gene's germline CDR1 is SGHTA and CDR2 FQGNSA. This CDR3 has 16 amino acids. CDR3 sequence: CASSSSLAGGRGTQYF. The CDR3 DNA is TGTGCCAGCAGCTCATCTTTAGCGGGAGGCCGGGGTACCCAGTACTTC.

This clonotype was detected only a few times. The chain recombines TRBV20-1 with TRBJ1-2, with TRBD1 as a possible D gene (6 bases). Germline V gives CDR1 DFQATT, CDR2 SNEGSKA (reference sequence). This CDR3 is 13 amino acids long. The CDR3 DNA reads as TGCAGCGGCGTCTCGGGGGCTCGATATGGCTACACCTTC. It specifies CSGVSGARYGYTF.

The sample holds a few counts of this clonotype. The CDR3 DNA reads TGCGCCAGCAGCCAAGATCCGGGTACTTCAACGGGGACCCAGTACTTC. This gives the protein CASSQDPGTSTGTQYF. This chain joins TRBV4-3 and TRBJ2-5; D is ambiguous. Trimming stripped 0 bases from V and 7 bases from J, with 18 bases between. CDR1 and CDR2 from the germline V gene are LGHNA and YSLEER. This CDR3 region has 16 residues.

This rearrangement joins TRBV7-2 to TRBJ2-1; 8 positions match TRBD1. The CDR3 covers 12 residues. Germline V CDR1 and CDR2: SGHTA, FQGNSA. With V trimmed by 6 bases and J by 7 bases, 2 bases remained unmatched. The CDR3 reads CASRRTGNEQFF. CDR3 bases: TGTGCCAGCAGGAGGACAGGGAATGAGCAGTTCTTC. Together with reference TRBV7-2 and TRBJ2-1, the CDR3 gives the full variable domain: GAGVSQSPSNKVTEKGKDVELRCDPISGHTALYWYRQSLGQGLEFLIYFQGNSAPDKSGLPSDRFSAERTGGSVSTLTIQRTQQEDSAVYLCASRRTGNEQFFGPGTRLTVL.

The J gene is TRBJ2-5, the V gene TRBV20-1; 8 nucleotides match TRBD1. This CDR3 has 15 residues. Germline-derived CDR1 and CDR2 are DFQATT and SNEGSKA (reference sequence). Trimming took 2 bases from V and 5 from J; bases not matched to a gene: 10. CDR3 nucleotides: TGCAGTGCTAGACCCGGGACAGGCCCTTGGGAGACCCAGTACTTC. Translated, it gives CSARPGTGPWETQYF.

This chain joins TRBV29-1 and TRBJ1-1, with D tentatively TRBD1 (5 bases). Between the trimmed V and J ends, which lost 7 bases and 1 base, there was a span of 10 bases. There are 12 residues in the CDR3. Germline V gives CDR1 SQVTM, CDR2 ANQGSEA. The CDR3: CSGGTQNTEAFF. The CDR3, as DNA: TGCAGCGGGGGGACTCAGAACACTGAAGCTTTCTTT. The complete variable domain, with remaining parts taken from reference TRBV29-1 and TRBJ1-1, reads SAVISQKPSRDICQRGTSLTIQCQVDSQVTMMFWYRQQPGQSLTLIATANQGSEATYESGFVIDKFPISRPNLTFSTLTVSNMSPEDSSIYLCSGGTQNTEAFFGQGTRLTVV.

A few counts support this clonotype. The chain has TRBV27 and TRBJ1-5, with TRBD1 matching over 12 bases. The CDR3 is 15 amino acids. Germline lookup yields CDR1 MNHEY and CDR2 SMNVEV (reference sequence). The V gene end was trimmed by 4 bases and the J gene end by 6 bases; junction bases not matched to a gene: 4. CDR3 residues: CASSSGQGASQPQHF. Here the CDR3 DNA reads TGTGCCAGCAGTTCGGGACAGGGGGCGAGTCAGCCCCAGCATTTT.

V usage is TRBV20-1 and J usage is TRBJ2-1; D is perhaps TRBD2 (5 bases). V lost 0 bases, J lost 4 bases, and 13 bases lay in between. CDR3 size: 15 residues. Germline CDR1 DFQATT, CDR2 SNEGSKA (reference sequence). CDR3 DNA sequence: TGCAGTGCTAGAGATTCCCGGGAAACGTACAATGAGCAGTTCTTC. Its protein product is CSARDSRETYNEQFF.

This chain uses TRBV6-5 with TRBJ2-5, with 12 bases that match TRBD2. This CDR3 is 16 amino acids long. V dropped 2 bases and J dropped 3; count of bases not matched to a gene: 4. Germline V gene sequence: CDR1 MNHEY, CDR2 SVGAGI. The CDR3 is CASSYALAGGEETQYF. The CDR3 coding sequence is TGTGCCAGCAGTTACGCCCTAGCGGGAGGGGAAGAGACCCAGTACTTC.

This clonotype was detected only a few times. The genes are TRBV6-2 or TRBV6-3 and TRBJ2-7, with 13 bases matching TRBD2. The CDR3 length is 15 residues. Losses at the gene ends were 8 bases for V and 1 base for J; bases not matched to a gene: 5. CDR1 and CDR2 (germline): MNHEY, SVGEGT. CDR3 bases: TGTGCCAGCGGACTAGCGGGAGACGGGTCCTACGAGCAGTACTTC. As protein: CASGLAGDGSYEQYF.

The DNA of the CDR3 is TGTGCCAGCAGCCAAGACGGCAGCAATAATTCACCCCTCCACTTT. Amino acids: CASSQDGSNNSPLHF. The chain uses TRBV3-1 and TRBJ1-6, with D unresolved. V dropped 0 bases and J dropped 5 bases, with 8 bases sitting between them. This CDR3 has 15 amino acids. Germline lookup yields CDR1 LGHDT and CDR2 YNNKEL (reference sequence).

This clonotype was seen more than once but under ten times. The chain uses TRBV5-1 and TRBJ2-7; D might be TRBD1 (5 bases). Germline CDR1 and CDR2: SGHRS and YFSETQ. V dropped 4 bases and J dropped 0 bases, with 11 bases sitting between them. The CDR3 loop spans 14 amino acids. The CDR3 spells CASSSTTASYEQYF. The CDR3 nucleotides read TGCGCCAGCAGCAGCACGACAGCCTCCTACGAGCAGTACTTC. The full variable domain, rest sourced from reference TRBV5-1 and TRBJ2-7, is KAGVTQTPRYLIKTRGQQVTLSCSPISGHRSVSWYQQTPGQGLQFLFEYFSETQRNKGNFPGRFSGRQFSNSRSEMNVSTLELGDSALYLCASSSTTASYEQYFGPGTRLTVT.

This clonotype was counted only a few times. CDR3 protein: CASSPGGTVGAEAFF. CDR3 in DNA: TGCGCCAGCAGCCCGGGCGGGACAGTCGGGGCTGAAGCTTTCTTT. The V and J genes are TRBV5-1 and TRBJ1-1, with TRBD1 identical over 7 bases. This CDR3 comprises 15 residues. CDR1 and CDR2 from the germline V gene are SGHRS and YFSETQ. J lost 6 bases, V lost 4 bases, and 12 bases had no gene match.

The gene calls are TRBV12-3 or TRBV12-4 and TRBJ2-3; maybe TRBD2 (6 bases). The CDR3 covers 14 residues. V was pared by 5 bases and J by 9 bases, with 18 bases between. The CDR3 DNA reads TGTGCCAGCAGTATAACCGGGACTCAGGGAACGCAGTATTTT. Encoded protein: CASSITGTQGTQYF.

The chain recombines TRBV20-1 with TRBJ2-5; weak D call: TRBD2 (6 bases). Looked up from germline, CDR1 is DFQATT and CDR2 is SNEGSKA (reference sequence). CDR3 size: 13 residues. V was trimmed by 1 base and J by 5 bases, leaving 11 bases between them. CDR3 amino acids: CSARAGALETQYF. DNA for the CDR3: TGCAGTGCTAGAGCGGGAGCGTTGGAGACCCAGTACTTC.

This clonotype was counted many times. The chain couples TRBV16 to TRBJ1-6, with D maybe TRBD1 (6 bases). In germline, CDR1 is KGHSY, CDR2 FQNENV. This CDR3 is built from 15 residues. The ends were cut back, 4 bases at V and 5 bases at J, with 12 bases in the middle. The CDR3 loop is CASSRNRADNSPLHF. The CDR3 DNA follows: TGTGCCAGCAGCCGGAACAGGGCAGATAATTCACCCCTCCACTTT.